The next 10 T cell receptor beta chains were all read from a single sample in a study of CD8 T cells in ankylosing spondylitis. TCRdb recomputed calls from the 5' RACE reads with MiXCR, one row per CDR3 protein. The sample has about 170,000 distinct CDR3 sequences; 15% to 20% are singletons. The sample taken for sequencing was blood, either unsorted or a sorted T cell fraction (not recorded which). All receptors derive from a male donor with ankylosing spondylitis or in good health (not recorded which).

This clonotype was seen a handful of times. This chain uses TRBV6-5 with TRBJ1-1; D not certain. Germline V CDR1 and CDR2: MNHEY, SVGAGI. The CDR3 has 11 amino acids. Trimming cost V 6 bases and J 6 bases, with 8 bases left between them. In DNA, the CDR3 is TGTGCCAGCAGGGTCGGGGCTGAAGCTTTCTTT. Translated, it gives CASRVGAEAFF.

This clonotype was picked up a small number of times. This chain connects TRBV3-1 to TRBJ2-3; perhaps TRBD2 as D (6 bases). CDR1 is LGHDT, CDR2 YNNKEL, per germline (reference sequence). V was trimmed by 3 bases and J by 8 bases, leaving 18 bases between them. The CDR3 is 15 residues long. Here the CDR3 DNA reads TGTGCCAGCAGCCACGCGGGGCCTGAAGTGGGTACGCAGTATTTT. It specifies CASSHAGPEVGTQYF.

The chain joins TRBV6-1 to TRBJ2-5; D unresolved. V was clipped by 4 bases and J by 5 bases, with 14 bases between them. CDR3 size: 14 residues. Per the germline V gene, CDR1 is MNHNS and CDR2 is SASEGT. Here the CDR3 DNA reads TGTGCCAGCAGTGTTTACAGACTGCGTGAGACCCAGTACTTC. This encodes CASSVYRLRETQYF.

This clonotype has a handful of counts. The chain couples TRBV7-9 to TRBJ2-1; 8 positions agree with TRBD2. Germline CDR1 and CDR2: SEHNR and FQNEAQ (reference sequence). J lost 5 bases, V lost 5 bases, and 5 bases had no gene match. The CDR3 sequence is 14 residues long. CDR3 region: CASSPRTSNNEQFF. CDR3 coding DNA: TGTGCCAGCAGCCCGCGGACTAGCAACAATGAGCAGTTCTTC.

The chain uses TRBV6-1 and TRBJ2-3; 7 nucleotides match TRBD2. Germline assignment: CDR1 MNHNS and CDR2 SASEGT. J gave up 7 bases and V 8 bases, and 9 bases lay outside the gene matches. The CDR3 runs to 13 residues. In nucleotides, the CDR3 is TGTGCCAGCTCCCCTAGCGGCACTAATACGCAGTATTTT. It translates to CASSPSGTNTQYF.

This chain uses TRBV6-1 with TRBJ1-1; no reliable D call. The CDR3 has 14 amino acids. Germline values: CDR1 MNHNS, CDR2 SASEGT. V lost 9 bases and J 0 bases, leaving 14 bases between the germline ends. The CDR3 sequence: CASQPGVMNTEAFF. DNA of the CDR3: TGTGCCAGTCAGCCGGGCGTGATGAACACTGAAGCTTTCTTT.

This clonotype was seen only a few times. V and J are TRBV2 and TRBJ2-2, with D tentatively TRBD2 (6 bases). Trimming cost V 6 bases and J 5 bases, with 16 bases left between them. The CDR3 loop spans 15 amino acids. The germline CDR1 and CDR2 sequences are SNHLY and FYNNEI. The CDR3 region has the DNA TGTGCCAGCAGCCGACGGGACTCCAAAACCGGGGAGCTGTTTTTT. This encodes CASSRRDSKTGELFF.

V usage is TRBV21-1 and J usage is TRBJ2-1; the table calls TRBD2, which could not be checked here. TRBV21-1 is given as a pseudogene. The CDR3 totals 17 residues. CDR3 sequence: CASSKKSLAGGPNEQFF. The CDR3 bases are TGTGCCAGCAGCAAAAAATCTCTAGCGGGAGGGCCGAATGAGCAGTTCTTC.

V is TRBV30 and J is TRBJ2-2; 11 positions agree with TRBD2. V lost 2 bases, J lost 5 bases, and 10 bases stayed unmatched. Germline CDR1 reads GTSNPN; CDR2 reads SVGIG (reference sequence). This CDR3 has 17 amino acids. This CDR3 is CAWSPPWRLAGTGELFF. The CDR3 DNA reads as TGTGCCTGGAGTCCCCCCTGGCGACTAGCGGGAACCGGGGAGCTGTTTTTT.

The J gene is TRBJ1-2, the V gene TRBV7-6, with D unclear. Germline V gives CDR1 SGHVS, CDR2 FNYEAQ. The ends were cut back, 6 bases at V and 10 bases at J, with 15 bases in the middle. The CDR3 has 12 amino acids. The CDR3 coding sequence is TGTGCCAGCAGTTGGGGATCTGACGACTACACCTTC. It specifies CASSWGSDDYTF.